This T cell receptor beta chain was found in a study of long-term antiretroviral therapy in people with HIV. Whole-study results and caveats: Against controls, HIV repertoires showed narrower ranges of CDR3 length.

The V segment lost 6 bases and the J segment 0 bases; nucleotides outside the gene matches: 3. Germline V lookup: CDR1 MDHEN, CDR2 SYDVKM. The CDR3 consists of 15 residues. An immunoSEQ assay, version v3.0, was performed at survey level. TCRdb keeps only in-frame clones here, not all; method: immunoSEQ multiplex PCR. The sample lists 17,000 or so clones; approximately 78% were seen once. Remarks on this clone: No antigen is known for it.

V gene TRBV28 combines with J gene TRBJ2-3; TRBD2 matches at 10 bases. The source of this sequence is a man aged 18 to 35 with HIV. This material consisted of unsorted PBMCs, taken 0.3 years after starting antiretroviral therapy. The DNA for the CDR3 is TGTGCCAGCAGCCTAGCGGGGGCTAGCACAGATACGCAGTATTTT. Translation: CASSLAGASTDTQYF.